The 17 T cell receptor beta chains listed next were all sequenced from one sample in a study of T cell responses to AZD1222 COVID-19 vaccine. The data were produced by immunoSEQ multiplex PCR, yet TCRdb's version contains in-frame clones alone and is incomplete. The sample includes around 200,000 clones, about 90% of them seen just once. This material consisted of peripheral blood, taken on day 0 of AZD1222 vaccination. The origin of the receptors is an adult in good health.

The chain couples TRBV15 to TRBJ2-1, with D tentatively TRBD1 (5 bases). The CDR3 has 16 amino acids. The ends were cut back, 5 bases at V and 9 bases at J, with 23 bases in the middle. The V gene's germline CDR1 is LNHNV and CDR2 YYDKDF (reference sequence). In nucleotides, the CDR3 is TGTGCCACCAGCCTCAACCCCCAGGGCGGCGGTGGTGAGCAGTTCTTC. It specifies CATSLNPQGGGGEQFF. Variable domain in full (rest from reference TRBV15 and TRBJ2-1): DAMVIQNPRYQVTQFGKPVTLSCSQTLNHNVMYWYQQKSSQAPKLLFHYYDKDFNNEADTPDNFQSRRPNTSFCFLDIRSPGLGDTAMYLCATSLNPQGGGGEQFFGPGTRLTVL.

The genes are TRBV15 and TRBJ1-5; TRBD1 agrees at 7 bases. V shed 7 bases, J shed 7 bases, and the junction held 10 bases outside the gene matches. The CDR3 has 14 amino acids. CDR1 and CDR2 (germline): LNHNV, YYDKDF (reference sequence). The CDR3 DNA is TGTGCCACCACCCCGGACAGGCTTGGACAGCCCCAGCATTTT. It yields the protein CATTPDRLGQPQHF.

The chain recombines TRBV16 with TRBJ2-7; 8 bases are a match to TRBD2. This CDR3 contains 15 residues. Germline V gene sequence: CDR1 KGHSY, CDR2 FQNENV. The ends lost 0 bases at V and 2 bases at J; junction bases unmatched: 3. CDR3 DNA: TGTGCCAGCAGCCAATCTACTAGCGGCGCCTACGAGCAGTACTTC. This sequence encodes CASSQSTSGAYEQYF.

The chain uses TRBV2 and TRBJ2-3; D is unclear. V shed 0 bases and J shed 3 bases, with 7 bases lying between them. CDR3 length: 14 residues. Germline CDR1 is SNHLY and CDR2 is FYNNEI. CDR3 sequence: CASSEAPSTDTQYF. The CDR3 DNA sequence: TGTGCCAGCAGTGAAGCGCCCAGTACAGATACGCAGTATTTT.

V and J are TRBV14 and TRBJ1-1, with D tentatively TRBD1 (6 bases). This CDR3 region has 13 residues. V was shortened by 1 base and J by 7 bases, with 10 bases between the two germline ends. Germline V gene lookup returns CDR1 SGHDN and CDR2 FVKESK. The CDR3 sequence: CASSQVGGIEAFF. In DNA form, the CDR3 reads TGTGCCAGCAGCCAAGTAGGGGGAATTGAAGCTTTCTTT.

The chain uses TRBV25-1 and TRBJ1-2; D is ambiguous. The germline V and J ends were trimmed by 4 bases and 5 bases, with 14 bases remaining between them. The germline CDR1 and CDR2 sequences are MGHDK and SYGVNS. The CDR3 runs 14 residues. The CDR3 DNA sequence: TGTGCCAGCAGTGGGGAGGGCAGAAGGTATGGCTACACCTTC. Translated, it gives CASSGEGRRYGYTF.

CDR3 residues: CASSQDRGASRTQYF. CDR3 nucleotide sequence: TGCGCCAGCAGCCAAGATAGGGGGGCCTCTAGGACCCAGTACTTC. The rearrangement joins TRBV4-1 to TRBJ2-5; D may correspond to TRBD1 or TRBD2 (6 bases each). Trimming cost V 0 bases and J 7 bases, with 15 bases left between them. Per the germline V gene, CDR1 is MGHRA and CDR2 is YSYEKL. This CDR3 comprises 15 residues.

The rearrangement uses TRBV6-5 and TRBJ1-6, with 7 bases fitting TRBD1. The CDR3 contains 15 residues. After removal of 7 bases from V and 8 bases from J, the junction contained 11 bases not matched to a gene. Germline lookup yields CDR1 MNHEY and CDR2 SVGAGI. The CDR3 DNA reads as TGTGCCAGCAATCTAAAGGGGGCGAGGGATTCACCCCTCCACTTT. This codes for CASNLKGARDSPLHF.

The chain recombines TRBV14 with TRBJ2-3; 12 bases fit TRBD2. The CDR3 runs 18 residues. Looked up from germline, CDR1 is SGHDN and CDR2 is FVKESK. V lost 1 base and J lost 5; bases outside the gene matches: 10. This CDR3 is CASSQGMTSGRRVDTQYF. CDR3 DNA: TGTGCCAGCAGCCAAGGAATGACTAGCGGGAGAAGAGTAGATACGCAGTATTTT.

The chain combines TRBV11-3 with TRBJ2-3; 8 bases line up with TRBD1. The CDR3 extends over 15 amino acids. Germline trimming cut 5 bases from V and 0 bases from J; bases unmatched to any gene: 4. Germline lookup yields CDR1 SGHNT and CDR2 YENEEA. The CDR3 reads CASSRRTGSTDTQYF. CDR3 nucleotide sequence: TGTGCCAGCAGCCGCCGGACAGGGAGCACAGATACGCAGTATTTT. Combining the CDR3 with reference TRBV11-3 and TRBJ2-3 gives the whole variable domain EAGVVQSPRYKIIEKKQPVAFWCNPISGHNTLYWYLQNLGQGPELLIRYENEEAVDDSQLPKDRFSAERLKGVDSTLKIQPAELGDSAVYLCASSRRTGSTDTQYFGPGTRLTVL.

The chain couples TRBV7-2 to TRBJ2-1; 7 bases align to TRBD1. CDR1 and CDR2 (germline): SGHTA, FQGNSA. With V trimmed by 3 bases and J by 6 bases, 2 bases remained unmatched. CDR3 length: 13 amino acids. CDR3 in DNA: TGTGCCAGCAGCTTGGGGACAGTCAATGAGCAGTTCTTC. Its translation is CASSLGTVNEQFF.

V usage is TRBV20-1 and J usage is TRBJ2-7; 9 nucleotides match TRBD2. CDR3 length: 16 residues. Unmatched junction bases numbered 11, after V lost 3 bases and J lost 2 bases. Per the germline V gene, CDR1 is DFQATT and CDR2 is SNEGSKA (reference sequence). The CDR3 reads CSASPRRLAGPYEQYF. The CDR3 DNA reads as TGCAGTGCTAGTCCCCGGCGGCTAGCGGGGCCCTACGAGCAGTACTTC.

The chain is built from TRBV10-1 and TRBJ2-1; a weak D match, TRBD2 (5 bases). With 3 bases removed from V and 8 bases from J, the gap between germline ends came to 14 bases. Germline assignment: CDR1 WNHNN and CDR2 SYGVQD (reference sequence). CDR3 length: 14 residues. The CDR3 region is CASSETVGNYEQFF. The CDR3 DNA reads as TGCGCCAGCAGTGAAACCGTCGGGAATTATGAGCAGTTCTTC.

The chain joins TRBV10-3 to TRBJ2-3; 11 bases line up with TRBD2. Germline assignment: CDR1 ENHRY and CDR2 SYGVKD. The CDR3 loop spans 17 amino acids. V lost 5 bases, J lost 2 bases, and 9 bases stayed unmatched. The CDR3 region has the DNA TGTGCCATCAGTCCCCAGGGGACTAGCGGAACCACAGATACGCAGTATTTT. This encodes CAISPQGTSGTTDTQYF.

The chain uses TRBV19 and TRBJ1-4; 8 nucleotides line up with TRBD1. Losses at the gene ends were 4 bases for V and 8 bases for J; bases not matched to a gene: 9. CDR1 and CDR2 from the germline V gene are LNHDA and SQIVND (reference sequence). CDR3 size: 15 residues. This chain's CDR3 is CASSNQGQGREKLFF. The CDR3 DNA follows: TGTGCCAGTAGTAACCAAGGACAGGGCAGGGAAAAACTGTTTTTT.

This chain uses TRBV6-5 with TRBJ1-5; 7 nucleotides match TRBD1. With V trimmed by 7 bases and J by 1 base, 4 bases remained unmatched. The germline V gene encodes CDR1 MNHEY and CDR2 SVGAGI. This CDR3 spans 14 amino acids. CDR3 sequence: CASMAGGSNQPQHF. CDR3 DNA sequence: TGTGCCAGCATGGCAGGGGGGAGCAATCAGCCCCAGCATTTT.

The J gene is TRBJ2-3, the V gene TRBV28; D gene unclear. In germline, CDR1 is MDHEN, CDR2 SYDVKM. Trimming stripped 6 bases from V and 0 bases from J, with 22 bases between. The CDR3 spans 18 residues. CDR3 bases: TGTGCCAGCAGCCAAGACTGGAACACGGATTTGAGCACAGATACGCAGTATTTT. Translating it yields CASSQDWNTDLSTDTQYF.